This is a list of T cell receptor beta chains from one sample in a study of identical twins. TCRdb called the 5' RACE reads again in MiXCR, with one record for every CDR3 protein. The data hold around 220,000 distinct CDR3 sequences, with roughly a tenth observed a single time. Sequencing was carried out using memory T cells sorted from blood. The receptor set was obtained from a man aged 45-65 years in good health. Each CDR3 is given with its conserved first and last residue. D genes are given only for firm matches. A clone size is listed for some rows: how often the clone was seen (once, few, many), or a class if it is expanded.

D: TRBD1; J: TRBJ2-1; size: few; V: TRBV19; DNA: TGTGCCAGTAGTTTCTCACCGGGACAGGGGCTCAATGAGCAGTTCTTC; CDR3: CASSFSPGQGLNEQFF
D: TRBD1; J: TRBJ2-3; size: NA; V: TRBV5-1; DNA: TGCGCCAGCAGCTCCGACCGACAGGGCGGCCCAGATACGCAGTATTTT; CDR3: CASSSDRQGGPDTQYF
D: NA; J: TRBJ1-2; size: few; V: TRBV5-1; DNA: TGCGCCAGCAGGCCGAGAATTGGGGGAATCGGTGGCTACACCTTC; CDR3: CASRPRIGGIGGYTF
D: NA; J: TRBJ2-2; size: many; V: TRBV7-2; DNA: TGTGCCAGCAGGATTACGCAGAACACCGGGGAGCTGTTTTTT; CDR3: CASRITQNTGELFF
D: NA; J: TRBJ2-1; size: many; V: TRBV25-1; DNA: TGTGCCAGCAGTGAATATAGGGGTTGGGGGAATGAGCAGTTCTTC; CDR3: CASSEYRGWGNEQFF
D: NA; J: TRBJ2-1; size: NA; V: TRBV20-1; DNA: TGCAGTGCTAGAGATGGTGCAGGGTCGGGCAATGAGCAGTTCTTC; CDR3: CSARDGAGSGNEQFF
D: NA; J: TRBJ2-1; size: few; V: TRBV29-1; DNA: TGCAGCGTTCAGGCCGTACTTGAGCAGTTCTTC; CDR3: CSVQAVLEQFF
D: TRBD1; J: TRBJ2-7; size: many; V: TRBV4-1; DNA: TGCGCCAGCAGCCAAGACAGGGGGTATGGCTACGAGCAGTACTTC; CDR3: CASSQDRGYGYEQYF
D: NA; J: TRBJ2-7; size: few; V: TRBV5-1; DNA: TGCGCCAGCAGCTTGGTGCAGGCCGCCTACGAGCAGTACTTC; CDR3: CASSLVQAAYEQYF
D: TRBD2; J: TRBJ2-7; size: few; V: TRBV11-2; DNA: TGTGCCAGCAGCGTCCTACTAGCGGGAGGAACCTACGAGCAGTACTTC; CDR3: CASSVLLAGGTYEQYF
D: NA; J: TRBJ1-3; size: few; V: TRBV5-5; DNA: TGTGCCAGCAGCCGCGGGGGGACTGGAAACACCATATATTTT; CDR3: CASSRGGTGNTIYF
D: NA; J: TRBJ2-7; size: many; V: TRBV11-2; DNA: TGTGCCAGCAGCTCCTTACGTTGGGACTACGAGCAGTACTTC; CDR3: CASSSLRWDYEQYF
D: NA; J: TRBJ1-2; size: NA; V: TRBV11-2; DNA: TGTGCCAGCAGCTTAGTCAGGGGAGGAGCTCCGGCCTATGGCTACACCTTC; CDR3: CASSLVRGGAPAYGYTF
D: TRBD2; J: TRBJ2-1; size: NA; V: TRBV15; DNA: TGTGCCACCCGAAGCTCACCCGGACTAGCGACTTACTCGTGGAATGAGCAGTTCTTC; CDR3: CATRSSPGLATYSWNEQFF
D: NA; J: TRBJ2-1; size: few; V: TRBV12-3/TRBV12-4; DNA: TGTGCCAGCAGGGAACTAGGGGGTCGAAACAATGAGCAGTTCTTC; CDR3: CASRELGGRNNEQFF
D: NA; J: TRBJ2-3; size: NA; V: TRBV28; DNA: TGTGCCAGCAGTCGTCAGGGCCCTAATACGCAGTATTTT; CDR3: CASSRQGPNTQYF
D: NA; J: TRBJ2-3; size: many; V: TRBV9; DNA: TGTGCCAGCAGCGTAGTCGCCGGGACTTACACAGATACGCAGTATTTT; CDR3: CASSVVAGTYTDTQYF
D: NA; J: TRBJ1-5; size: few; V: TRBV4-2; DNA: TGTGCCAGCAGCCAAGTATCTGGGGACCAGCCCCAGCATTTT; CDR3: CASSQVSGDQPQHF
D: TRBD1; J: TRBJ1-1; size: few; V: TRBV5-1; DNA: TGCGCCAGCAGCAAGGGACAGGGGGGGACTGAAGCTTTCTTT; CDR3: CASSKGQGGTEAFF
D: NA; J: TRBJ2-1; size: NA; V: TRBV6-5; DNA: TGTGCCACTTCTATCCGGGGTGAGCAGTTCTTC; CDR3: CATSIRGEQFF
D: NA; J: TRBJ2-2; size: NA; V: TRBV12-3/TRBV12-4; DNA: TGTGCCAGCAGTCACACACCAATCGCGAACACCGGGGAGCTGTTTTTT; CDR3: CASSHTPIANTGELFF
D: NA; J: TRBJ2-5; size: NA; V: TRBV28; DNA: TGTGCCAGCAGTCGGGGGGCTGAAGAGACCCAGTACTTC; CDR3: CASSRGAEETQYF
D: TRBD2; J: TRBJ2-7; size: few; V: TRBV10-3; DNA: TGTGCCATCAGTGAGTCTCGCGCTAGCGGGAGCTACGAGCAGTACTTC; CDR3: CAISESRASGSYEQYF
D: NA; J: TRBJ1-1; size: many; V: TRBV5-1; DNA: TGCGCCAGCAGGAACACAGGGAACACTGAAGCTTTCTTT; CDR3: CASRNTGNTEAFF
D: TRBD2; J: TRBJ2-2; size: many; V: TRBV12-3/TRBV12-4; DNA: TGTGCCAGCGTGGGGGGGGACGCGAACACCGGGGAGCTGTTTTTT; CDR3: CASVGGDANTGELFF
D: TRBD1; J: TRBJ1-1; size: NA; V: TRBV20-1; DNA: TGCAGTGGCCCGGACAGGGGGTACACTGAAGCTTTCTTT; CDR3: CSGPDRGYTEAFF
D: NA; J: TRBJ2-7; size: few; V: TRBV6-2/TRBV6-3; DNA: TGTGCCAGCAGTTACTCCGCGGTCGTACGCGAGCAGTACTTC; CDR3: CASSYSAVVREQYF
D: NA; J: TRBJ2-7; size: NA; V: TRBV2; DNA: TGTGCCAGCTCTCCCTATGGGGCCTTAAACGAGCAGTACTTC; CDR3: CASSPYGALNEQYF
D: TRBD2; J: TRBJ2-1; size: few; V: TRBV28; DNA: TGTGCCAGCAGTCCGGGGGCGACGGGAGGGCGGAATGAGCAGTTCTTC; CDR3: CASSPGATGGRNEQFF
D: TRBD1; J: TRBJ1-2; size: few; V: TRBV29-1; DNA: TGCAGCGTCTGGGGACAGAGCTATGGCTACACCTTC; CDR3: CSVWGQSYGYTF
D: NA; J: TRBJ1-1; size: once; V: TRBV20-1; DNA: TGCAGTGCGCGTTCCTGGGAGGCTGAAGCTTTCTTT; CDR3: CSARSWEAEAFF
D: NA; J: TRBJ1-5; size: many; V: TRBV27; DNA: TGTGCCAGCAGTAAGACTCAGTTCACTGCCGGTCAGCCCCAGCATTTT; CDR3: CASSKTQFTAGQPQHF
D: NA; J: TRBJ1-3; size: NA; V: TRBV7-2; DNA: TGTGCCAGCAGCTTGTTCGGGACACAAAATGGAAACACCATATATTTT; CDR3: CASSLFGTQNGNTIYF
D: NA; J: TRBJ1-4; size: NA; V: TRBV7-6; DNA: TGTGCCAGCAGCGTCGGACAGCGTGAAAAACTGTTTTTT; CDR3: CASSVGQREKLFF
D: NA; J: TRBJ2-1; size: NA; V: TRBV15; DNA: TGTGCCACCAGCAGAGGTGCGGGGGCGTACGAGCAGTTCTTC; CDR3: CATSRGAGAYEQFF
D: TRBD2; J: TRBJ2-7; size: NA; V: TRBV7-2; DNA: TGTGCCAGCAGCCCTAGCGGGGGACGCTCCTACGAGCAGTACTTC; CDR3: CASSPSGGRSYEQYF
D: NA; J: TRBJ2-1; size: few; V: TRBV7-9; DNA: TGTGCCAGCAGCCTTGGAGTCCGTGAGCAGTTCTTC; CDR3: CASSLGVREQFF
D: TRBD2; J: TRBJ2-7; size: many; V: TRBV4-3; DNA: TGCGCCAGCAGCGCATTTACAGGAGCGGGGCACGAGCAGTACTTC; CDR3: CASSAFTGAGHEQYF